The 3 T cell receptor beta chains in this list originate from one sample, sequenced in a study of glioma-infiltrating T cells. Amplification of TCR alpha and beta CDR3 regions from RNA used iRepertoire nested multiplex PCR. TCRdb itself ran the multiplex PCR reads through MiXCR, one entry per CDR3 protein. The sample includes 300,000 to 450,000 distinct CDR3 sequences, 41% of them seen just once. Material: glioma tissue, nonneoplastic brain tissue, or PBMCs (not recorded which). Receptors were obtained from a human donor with low-grade glioma or glioblastoma, undergoing nonglioma brain surgery, or in good health (not recorded which).

The table lists this clonotype with a few counts. The genes are TRBV12-3 or TRBV12-4 and TRBJ2-7; TRBD2 matches at 7 bases. This CDR3 comprises 13 residues. With 6 bases clipped from V and 3 bases from J, the junction kept 5 bases outside the gene matches. The CDR3 reads CASRASGSYEQYF. CDR3 nucleotide sequence: TGTGCCAGCAGGGCTAGCGGAAGCTACGAGCAGTACTTC.

This clonotype has ten or more counts. This chain uses TRBV20-1 with TRBJ1-1; no definite D call. The CDR3 spans 15 residues. Trimming took off 0 bases at V and 1 base at J, with 12 bases between the two ends. Germline V gives CDR1 DFQATT, CDR2 SNEGSKA (reference sequence). In DNA form, the CDR3 reads TGCAGTGCTAGAGATAAGGCCTCCTGGAACACTGAAGCTTTCTTT. Protein product: CSARDKASWNTEAFF.

Only a few counts were recorded for this clonotype. The rearrangement uses TRBV4-2 and TRBJ2-1, with 7 bases fitting TRBD2. The CDR3 extends over 15 amino acids. With 4 bases clipped from V and 2 bases from J, the junction kept 5 bases outside the gene matches. Germline CDR1 is LGHNA and CDR2 is YNFKEQ. The CDR3 protein is CASSPERGTYNEQFF. The CDR3 nucleotides are TGTGCCAGCAGCCCGGAGCGGGGAACCTACAATGAGCAGTTCTTC.